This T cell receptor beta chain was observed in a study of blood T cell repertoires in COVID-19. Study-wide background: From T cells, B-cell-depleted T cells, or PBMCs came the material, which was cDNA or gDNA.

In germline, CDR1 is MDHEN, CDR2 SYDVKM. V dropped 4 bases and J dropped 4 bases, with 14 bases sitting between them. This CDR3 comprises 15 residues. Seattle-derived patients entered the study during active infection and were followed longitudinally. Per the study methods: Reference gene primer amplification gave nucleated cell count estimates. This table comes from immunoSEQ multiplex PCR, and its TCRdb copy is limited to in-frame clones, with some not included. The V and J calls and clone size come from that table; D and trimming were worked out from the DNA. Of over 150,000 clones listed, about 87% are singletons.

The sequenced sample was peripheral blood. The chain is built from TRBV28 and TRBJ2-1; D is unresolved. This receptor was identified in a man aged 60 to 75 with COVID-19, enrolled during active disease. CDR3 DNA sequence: TGTGCCAGCAGTTCCGCCCTTACGGGTTACAATGAGCAGTTCTTC. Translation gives CASSSALTGYNEQFF.